The rows below give T cell receptor beta chains drawn from one sample of a study of beta chain features in type 1 diabetes. The assay was immunoSEQ multiplex PCR, and TCRdb's table has in-frame clones only and misses some. Of hundreds of thousands of clones in the sample, roughly a sixth were seen once. The sequencing input was naive CD4+ T cells from blood. Receptors were obtained from a man in his late teens or twenties in good health. The CDR3 runs from the conserved cysteine through the conserved F or W. The D gene is left open where the match is weak.

D gene: .; V gene: TRBV5-6; CDR3 protein: CASSLRGTSERDYGYTF
D gene: TRBD1; V gene: TRBV4-3; CDR3 protein: CASSQGWTGREFMNTEAFF
D gene: TRBD2; V gene: TRBV6-5; CDR3 protein: CASSGLAGGETQYF
D gene: TRBD2; V gene: TRBV5-4; CDR3 protein: CASSLDLVAGYEQYF
D gene: .; V gene: TRBV27; CDR3 protein: CASSITFNYGYTF
D gene: .; V gene: TRBV28; CDR3 protein: CASSLGQNYEQYF
D gene: TRBD2; V gene: TRBV7-3; CDR3 protein: CASSLVGGTSSYNEQFF
D gene: .; V gene: TRBV10-3; CDR3 protein: CAISRGDATNEKLFF
D gene: .; V gene: TRBV7-9; CDR3 protein: CARGIDSGANVLTF
D gene: TRBD1; V gene: TRBV9; CDR3 protein: CASSVRGTGYTDTQYF
D gene: .; V gene: TRBV7-2; CDR3 protein: CASSPRRGYATDTQYF
D gene: .; V gene: TRBV5-1; CDR3 protein: CASSLAMGPEYGRTQYF
D gene: .; V gene: TRBV9; CDR3 protein: CASSVSESVGSYEQYF
D gene: TRBD2; V gene: TRBV4-3; CDR3 protein: CASSQDLAGGDTQYF
D gene: TRBD1; V gene: TRBV7-2; CDR3 protein: CASSKQGSHSGANVLTF
D gene: TRBD1; V gene: TRBV7-9; CDR3 protein: CASSLRDRPYF
D gene: TRBD2; V gene: TRBV28; CDR3 protein: CASTLERGAGTDTQYF
D gene: TRBD1; V gene: TRBV5-1; CDR3 protein: CASSLATGSGNTIYF
D gene: .; V gene: TRBV4-3; CDR3 protein: CASSQDGGTHEQYF
D gene: .; V gene: TRBV20-1; CDR3 protein: CSAPYTEAFF
D gene: TRBD2; V gene: TRBV29-1; CDR3 protein: CSVDLAGGPQVNEQFF
D gene: TRBD1; V gene: TRBV7-3; CDR3 protein: CASSLANAGTGQETQYF
D gene: TRBD1; V gene: TRBV5-1; CDR3 protein: CASSLVNPGQSNEKLFF
D gene: TRBD1; V gene: TRBV6-4; CDR3 protein: CASRGQGPTGELFF
D gene: .; V gene: TRBV7-7; CDR3 protein: CASSLGRAPREKLFF
D gene: .; V gene: TRBV4-1; CDR3 protein: CASSHTITGNGELFF
D gene: TRBD1; V gene: TRBV10-3; CDR3 protein: CAISETGGGNQPQHF
D gene: TRBD2; V gene: TRBV5-4; CDR3 protein: CASSLVVNSGGSLQQYF
D gene: .; V gene: TRBV11-2; CDR3 protein: CASRAEGLTNEKLFF
D gene: .; V gene: TRBV14; CDR3 protein: CASSPWGAYSGANVLTF
D gene: .; V gene: TRBV28; CDR3 protein: CASSLWGYRVANYGYTF
D gene: TRBD2; V gene: TRBV5-1; CDR3 protein: CASSLTSGGPDTQYF
D gene: TRBD2; V gene: TRBV6-5; CDR3 protein: CASSYRLARNTGELFF
D gene: TRBD1; V gene: TRBV18; CDR3 protein: CASPPPGQGSAGANVLTF
D gene: .; V gene: TRBV13; CDR3 protein: CASSLGFSYEQYF
D gene: TRBD2; V gene: TRBV4-3; CDR3 protein: CASSQATGGPGANVLTF
D gene: .; V gene: TRBV28; CDR3 protein: CASSWRMGERTYEQYF
D gene: .; V gene: TRBV10-2; CDR3 protein: CASSGPGDTQYF
D gene: .; V gene: TRBV7-2; CDR3 protein: CASSFSRDSNQPQHF
D gene: TRBD1; V gene: TRBV7-7; CDR3 protein: CASSRDRGTNEKLFF
D gene: .; V gene: TRBV2; CDR3 protein: CASSGIMNTEAFF